This TCR beta chain stems from a study of T cells after posttransplantation cyclophosphamide. Study outcomes and limitations: Skin or GI-infiltrating T cells shared few TRB sequences with blood. Donor CD8+ memory clones often dominated recipient blood repertoires at later times.

The V end lost 2 bases, the J end lost 3 bases, and 13 bases lay between the germline ends. This CDR3 spans 15 amino acids. Germline CDR1 is SGHRS and CDR2 is YFSETQ. Concerning this clone: Its antigen is undetermined.

TCRdb's copy holds only in-frame clones and misses some; the assay was immunoSEQ multiplex PCR. The sample gives more than 15,000 clones, approximately 84% of which show up once; under 6% is in the top ten. Methotrexate plus calcineurin inhibitor accompanied controls' myeloablative marrow transplants; sampling was 1 year later. The chain carries TRBV5-1 and TRBJ2-3, with D perhaps TRBD1 (5 bases). Material: PBMCs, obtained less than 400 days after allogeneic stem cell transplant with calcineurin inhibitor and methotrexate. This TCR came from a male patient younger than 30 who received an allogeneic stem cell transplant from a related donor, was CMV-positive, and had no GVHD. Some T cells may have originated in the graft donor. The DNA of the CDR3 is TGCGCCAGCAGCTTTGCAGGGATGGGGACAGATACGCAGTATTTT. Protein sequence: CASSFAGMGTDTQYF.